This T cell receptor beta chain was recorded in a study of T cell responses to AZD1222 COVID-19 vaccine. Notes on the study in general: Unmutated variant regions are reportedly the target of nearly half of TCRs that are spike-specific. Spike-specific TCR breadth and depth were elevated following two AZD1222 doses. Clonal diversity may have been underestimated, and the donors were mostly white British, with more females than males.

Whether given at about 4 or about 12 weeks, second doses were pooled. To note about this clone: As yet, its antigen is unknown.

Assay: immunoSEQ multiplex PCR; the TCRdb copy retains only in-frame clones and omits some. The sample holds roughly 65,000 clones, around four fifths seen once. The germline V gene encodes CDR1 LGHDT and CDR2 YNNKEL (reference sequence). V lost 4 bases, J lost 1 base, and 6 bases stayed unmatched. This CDR3 contains 15 residues. The chain uses TRBV3-1 (or the pseudogene TRBV3-2) and TRBJ1-2, with 7 bases identical to TRBD1. The receptor was derived from an adult who received the AZD1222 COVID-19 vaccine. Material: peripheral blood, obtained 28 days after the second AZD1222 dose. The CDR3, as DNA: TGTGCCAGCAGCCCCCGGGACAGCTTTAACTATGGCTACACCTTC. Its protein product is CASSPRDSFNYGYTF.